This passage covers 3 T cell receptor beta chains from one sample sequenced in a study of T cells in Graves' hyperthyroidism and ophthalmopathy. Researchers amplified the TCR beta CDR3 regions from RNA transcripts. HTBI primers were used for first-round RT-PCR of the TCR CDR3. MiXCR was run by TCRdb on the multiplex PCR reads, yielding one entry per CDR3 protein. The repertoire has about 480,000 distinct CDR3 sequences, approximately 15% of them found once; the top ten carry 15% to 20%. The sequenced material came from blood. These receptors originate from a woman in her late teens or twenties with Graves' hyperthyroidism.

Turning to this clonotype: A clone one base away is much larger, so this may be a read error. V gene TRBV20-1 combines with J gene TRBJ1-1; weak D call: TRBD1 (5 bases). With 1 base removed from V and 10 bases from J, the gap between germline ends came to 13 bases. CDR1 DFQATT and CDR2 SNEGSKA come from the germline V gene (reference sequence). The CDR3 runs to 12 residues. The CDR3 protein is CSARGRRQGAFF. The CDR3 DNA follows: TGCAGTGCTAGAGGTCGGAGGCAGGGAGCTTTCTTT.

Many counts were recorded for this clonotype. The chain combines TRBV6-2 or TRBV6-3 with TRBJ2-5; D might be TRBD2 (6 bases). This CDR3 is built from 17 residues. Between the trimmed V and J ends, which lost 8 bases and 0 bases, there was a span of 22 bases. Germline values: CDR1 MNHEY, CDR2 SVGEGT. CDR3 amino acids: CASGRYSGTSYQETQYF. The CDR3 region has the DNA TGTGCCAGCGGACGTTATAGCGGAACCTCGTACCAAGAGACCCAGTACTTC.

This clonotype was seen many times. The chain joins TRBV20-1 to TRBJ1-5; weak D call: TRBD1 (5 bases). The V gene lost 7 bases and the J gene lost 6 bases, with 25 bases spanning the gap. This CDR3 has 16 residues. The germline V gene has CDR1 DFQATT and CDR2 SNEGSKA (reference sequence). The CDR3 DNA is TGCAGTGTGGGGAGGGGTGTCGACGGAATGGGTCAGCCCCAGCATTTT. Translating it yields CSVGRGVDGMGQPQHF.